Listed below are T cell receptor beta chains from one sample, sequenced in a study of T cells in Graves' hyperthyroidism and ophthalmopathy. TCRdb called the multiplex PCR reads again in MiXCR, with one record for every CDR3 protein. The data contain about 560,000 distinct CDR3 sequences, approximately 14% of them seen just once; the ten biggest clones take up approximately 15%. Sequencing was carried out using blood. These receptors originate from a woman between 40 and 50 years old with Graves' hyperthyroidism. The CDR3 runs from the conserved cysteine through the conserved F or W. The order of the fields is V gene, clone size, J gene, D gene, CDR3 protein, CDR3 DNA. A D gene is named only where the DNA matches it firmly. Clone size is stated in some rows and not others, as once, few, many or a class when expanded.

v_call: TRBV6-9
clone_size: .
j_call: TRBJ1-5
d_call: .
cdr3_aa: CASSSIDSNQPQHF
cdr3_nt: TGTGCCAGCAGTTCTATCGATAGCAATCAGCCCCAGCATTTT

v_call: TRBV5-1
clone_size: many
j_call: TRBJ2-1
d_call: TRBD2
cdr3_aa: CASGQLAGSSYNEQFF
cdr3_nt: TGCGCCAGCGGCCAATTAGCGGGATCTTCCTACAATGAGCAGTTCTTC

v_call: TRBV2
clone_size: many
j_call: TRBJ2-1
d_call: TRBD2
cdr3_aa: CASRKLAGTHNEQFF
cdr3_nt: TGTGCCAGCAGAAAACTAGCGGGAACGCACAATGAGCAGTTCTTC

v_call: TRBV19
clone_size: .
j_call: TRBJ1-2
d_call: .
cdr3_aa: CASTPLNGVVYGYTF
cdr3_nt: TGTGCCAGTACTCCACTCAATGGGGTTGTCTATGGCTACACCTTC

v_call: TRBV4-1
clone_size: few
j_call: TRBJ2-1
d_call: .
cdr3_aa: CASSQDHEQFF
cdr3_nt: TGCGCCAGCAGCCAAGACCATGAGCAGTTCTTC

v_call: TRBV5-1
clone_size: many
j_call: TRBJ1-4
d_call: .
cdr3_aa: CASSPGSTNEKLFF
cdr3_nt: TGTGCCAGCAGTCCCGGTTCAACTAATGAAAAACTGTTTTTT

v_call: TRBV12-3/TRBV12-4
clone_size: .
j_call: TRBJ2-2
d_call: TRBD2
cdr3_aa: CASSLALRLAAGELFF
cdr3_nt: TGTGCCAGCAGTTTAGCGCTAAGACTAGCTGCCGGGGAGCTGTTTTTT

v_call: TRBV19
clone_size: few
j_call: TRBJ1-2
d_call: TRBD1
cdr3_aa: CASSILRTGGYGYTF
cdr3_nt: TGTGCCAGTAGTATATTGAGGACAGGTGGATATGGCTACACCTTC

v_call: TRBV4-1
clone_size: .
j_call: TRBJ1-2
d_call: .
cdr3_aa: CASSHQSMQGNYGYTF
cdr3_nt: TGCGCCAGCAGCCATCAATCGATGCAGGGGAACTATGGCTACACCTTC

v_call: TRBV19
clone_size: few
j_call: TRBJ2-2
d_call: TRBD1
cdr3_aa: CASSIGQGGYTGELFF
cdr3_nt: TGTGCCAGTAGTATAGGACAGGGGGGGTACACCGGGGAGCTGTTTTTT

v_call: TRBV11-2
clone_size: many
j_call: TRBJ2-1
d_call: TRBD2
cdr3_aa: CASSSGLAAYNEQFF
cdr3_nt: TGTGCCAGCAGCTCTGGACTAGCGGCCTACAATGAGCAGTTCTTC

v_call: TRBV2
clone_size: many
j_call: TRBJ1-2
d_call: .
cdr3_aa: CASSEATGYGYTF
cdr3_nt: TGTGCCAGCAGTGAAGCGACAGGCTATGGCTACACCTTC

v_call: TRBV20-1
clone_size: many
j_call: TRBJ1-2
d_call: .
cdr3_aa: CSASGPNYGYTF
cdr3_nt: TGCAGTGCTTCCGGGCCCAACTATGGCTACACCTTC

v_call: TRBV28
clone_size: .
j_call: TRBJ1-2
d_call: .
cdr3_aa: CASSLGVGENYGYTF
cdr3_nt: TGTGCCAGCAGTTTGGGGGTAGGAGAAAACTATGGCTACACCTTC

v_call: TRBV6-1
clone_size: few
j_call: TRBJ1-5
d_call: TRBD1
cdr3_aa: CASSEARQGNQPQHF
cdr3_nt: TGTGCCAGCAGTGAAGCGCGACAGGGGAATCAGCCCCAGCATTTT

v_call: TRBV12-3/TRBV12-4
clone_size: few
j_call: TRBJ2-7
d_call: TRBD2
cdr3_aa: CASSPLGGGEQYF
cdr3_nt: TGTGCCAGCAGCCCCCTGGGGGGGGGGGAGCAGTACTTC

v_call: TRBV28
clone_size: few
j_call: TRBJ2-1
d_call: TRBD2
cdr3_aa: CASSHRTGTRGLYNEQFF
cdr3_nt: TGTGCCAGCAGTCACCGGACCGGGACTAGAGGCCTCTACAATGAGCAGTTCTTC

v_call: TRBV27
clone_size: many
j_call: TRBJ2-5
d_call: .
cdr3_aa: CASSLGREYETQYF
cdr3_nt: TGTGCCAGCAGTTTGGGCAGGGAATATGAGACCCAGTACTTC

v_call: TRBV14
clone_size: few
j_call: TRBJ2-2
d_call: .
cdr3_aa: CASSQERDTGELFF
cdr3_nt: TGTGCCAGCAGCCAAGAAAGGGACACCGGGGAGCTGTTTTTT

v_call: TRBV7-8
clone_size: few
j_call: TRBJ1-4
d_call: TRBD1
cdr3_aa: CASSLAGGREKLFF
cdr3_nt: TGTGCCAGCAGCTTGGCAGGGGGGCGGGAAAAACTGTTTTTT

v_call: TRBV19
clone_size: .
j_call: TRBJ1-1
d_call: TRBD1
cdr3_aa: CASSPLGTGLLNTEAFF
cdr3_nt: TGTGCCAGTAGTCCCCTCGGGACAGGCCTCTTGAACACTGAAGCTTTCTTT

v_call: TRBV11-2
clone_size: many
j_call: TRBJ2-7
d_call: .
cdr3_aa: CASSLGGTDYDEQYF
cdr3_nt: TGTGCCAGCAGCTTAGGGGGGACCGACTATGACGAGCAGTACTTC